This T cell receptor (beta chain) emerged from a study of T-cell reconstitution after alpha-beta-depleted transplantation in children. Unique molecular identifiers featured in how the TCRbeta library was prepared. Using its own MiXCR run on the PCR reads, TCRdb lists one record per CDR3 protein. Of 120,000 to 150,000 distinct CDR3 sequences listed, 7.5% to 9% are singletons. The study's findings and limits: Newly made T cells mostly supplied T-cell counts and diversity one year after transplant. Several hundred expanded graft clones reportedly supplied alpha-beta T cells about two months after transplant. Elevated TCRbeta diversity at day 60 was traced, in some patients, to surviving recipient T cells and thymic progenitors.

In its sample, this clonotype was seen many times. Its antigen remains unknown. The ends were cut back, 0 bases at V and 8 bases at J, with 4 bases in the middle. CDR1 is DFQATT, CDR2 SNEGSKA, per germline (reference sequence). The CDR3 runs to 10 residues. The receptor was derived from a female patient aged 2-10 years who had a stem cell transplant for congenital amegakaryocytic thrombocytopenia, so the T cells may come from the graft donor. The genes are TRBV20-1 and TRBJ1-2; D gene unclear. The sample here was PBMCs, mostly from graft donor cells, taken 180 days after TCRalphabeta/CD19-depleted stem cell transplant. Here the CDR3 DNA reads TGCAGTGCTAGAGAGGGCGGCTACACCTTC. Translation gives CSAREGGYTF.